These 14 T cell receptor beta chains share one sample of origin, sequenced in a study of cytomegalovirus exposure and HLA in healthy donors. With 60 Vbeta and 13 Jbeta primers, the PCR was carried out. Assay used: immunoSEQ multiplex PCR; TCRdb lists only in-frame clones, some missing. The table lists under 200,000 clones, over 60% of them singletons. Sequencing was carried out using PBMCs. The receptor source for this set is a man in his forties in good health and CMV-seronegative.

The V call is TRBV7-2, the J call TRBJ1-3, with D unresolved. V was clipped by 6 bases and J by 0 bases, with 9 bases between them. The CDR3 runs 14 residues. Germline lookup yields CDR1 SGHTA and CDR2 FQGNSA. CDR3 DNA sequence: TGTGCCAGCAGTCCCTTCTTCTCTGGAAACACCATATATTTT. Amino acid sequence: CASSPFFSGNTIYF.

This clone was detected a few times. The CDR3 coding sequence is TGCGCCAGCAGCCCGGTGGCGGGGGGCTCCTACAATGAGCAGTTCTTC. This translates into CASSPVAGGSYNEQFF. V is TRBV5-1 and J is TRBJ2-1; 8 positions agree with TRBD2. CDR1 and CDR2 from the germline V gene are SGHRS and YFSETQ. CDR3 length: 16 residues. V gave up 4 bases and J gave up 0 bases; unmatched junction bases: 6.

This chain links TRBV5-1 with TRBJ2-1; 7 bases align to TRBD1. Germline CDR1 SGHRS, CDR2 YFSETQ. This CDR3 spans 17 amino acids. V gave up 0 bases and J gave up 0 bases; unmatched junction bases: 6. Here the CDR3 reads CASSLAGTASSYNEQFF. The DNA for the CDR3 is TGCGCCAGCAGCTTGGCCGGGACAGCGAGCTCCTACAATGAGCAGTTCTTC.

The chain has TRBV19 and TRBJ1-2, with TRBD1 identical over 8 bases. The ends lost 7 bases at V and 4 bases at J; junction bases unmatched: 14. This CDR3 contains 16 residues. The germline V gene encodes CDR1 LNHDA and CDR2 SQIVND (reference sequence). The CDR3 DNA sequence: TGTGCCAGTATGCCTTACGGCAGGGGGCTAGGCTATGGCTACACCTTC. Its protein product is CASMPYGRGLGYGYTF.

This clone was detected once. V and J are TRBV6-4 and TRBJ1-6; TRBD1 is a possible D gene (5 bases). Germline V gene lookup returns CDR1 MRHNA and CDR2 SNTAGT. The CDR3 totals 19 residues. With 2 bases removed from V and 1 base from J, the gap between germline ends came to 18 bases. Written as DNA, the CDR3 is TGTGCCAGCAGTGACCAGGGCAGGAGTCGAATGTCCTATAATTCACCCCTCCACTTT. It encodes CASSDQGRSRMSYNSPLHF.

CDR3 in DNA: TGTGCCAGCAGCTTAGCTTGGCCGCGTAGGACAGCTTACAATGAGCAGTTCTTC. Residues: CASSLAWPRRTAYNEQFF. The chain employs TRBV11-2 and TRBJ2-1, with D tentatively TRBD1 (6 bases). Germline-derived CDR1 and CDR2 are SGHAT and FQNNGV. The CDR3 has 18 amino acids. The V end was cut by 1 base, the J end by 4 bases, with 20 bases between. Complete variable domain (other parts from reference TRBV11-2 and TRBJ2-1): EAGVAQSPRYKIIEKRQSVAFWCNPISGHATLYWYQQILGQGPKLLIQFQNNGVVDDSQLPKDRFSAERLKGVDSTLKIQPAKLEDSAVYLCASSLAWPRRTAYNEQFFGPGTRLTVL.

The chain has TRBV4-3 and TRBJ2-5; the match to TRBD1 covers 7 bases. The J call may be wrong; the DNA end is better matched by TRBJ2-7. Germline V gives CDR1 LGHNA, CDR2 YSLEER. The CDR3 consists of 15 residues. As DNA, the CDR3 is TGCGCCAGCAGCCAAGGGACAGGTTTAGGCTACGAGCAGTACTTC. Encoded protein: CASSQGTGLGYEQYF.

The chain carries TRBV4-3 and TRBJ1-1; possibly TRBD1 for D (6 bases). CDR1 and CDR2 (germline): LGHNA, YSLEER. The length of the CDR3 is 13 residues. Between the trimmed V and J ends, which lost 3 bases and 6 bases, there was a span of 11 bases. This chain's CDR3 is CASSQGARAEAFF. CDR3 nucleotide sequence: TGCGCCAGCAGCCAGGGGGCGCGGGCTGAAGCTTTCTTT.

The chain combines TRBV10-3 with TRBJ2-2; possibly TRBD1 for D (5 bases). This CDR3 spans 14 amino acids. The germline V gene has CDR1 ENHRY and CDR2 SYGVKD. V shed 2 bases and J shed 1 base, with 5 bases lying between them. The CDR3 DNA reads TGTGCCATCAGTGAGACAGGGAACACCGGGGAGCTGTTTTTT. This encodes CAISETGNTGELFF.

The V gene is TRBV7-8, the J gene TRBJ2-7, with 8 bases matching TRBD2. Looked up from germline, CDR1 is SGHVS and CDR2 is FQNEAQ. The trim removed 5 bases at V and 1 base at J, leaving 4 bases unmatched. The CDR3 contains 14 residues. The CDR3, as DNA: TGTGCCAGCAGCGACGGGGGGGGGTCCTACGAGCAGTACTTC. The encoded protein is CASSDGGGSYEQYF.

This clone was picked up one time. The J gene is TRBJ2-2, the V gene TRBV29-1; D is ambiguous. The V gene's germline CDR1 is SQVTM and CDR2 ANQGSEA. V shed 7 bases and J shed 7 bases, with 13 bases lying between them. The length of the CDR3 is 12 residues. The CDR3 protein is CSAVGDLGELFF. CDR3 coding DNA: TGCAGCGCCGTAGGAGATCTCGGGGAGCTGTTTTTT.

J is TRBJ2-3 and V is TRBV11-3; 11 nucleotides agree with TRBD2. Germline V lookup: CDR1 SGHNT, CDR2 YENEEA. CDR3 size: 15 residues. V dropped 7 bases and J dropped 0; count of bases not matched to a gene: 3. The CDR3 region has the DNA TGTGCCAGCACCAGACTAGCGGGAAGCACAGATACGCAGTATTTT. This translates into CASTRLAGSTDTQYF. The full variable domain, in which reference TRBV11-3 and TRBJ2-3 provide the parts outside the CDR3, is EAGVVQSPRYKIIEKKQPVAFWCNPISGHNTLYWYLQNLGQGPELLIRYENEEAVDDSQLPKDRFSAERLKGVDSTLKIQPAELGDSAVYLCASTRLAGSTDTQYFGPGTRLTVL.

The chain recombines TRBV11-3 with TRBJ2-1; TRBD1 matches 7 bases. This CDR3 spans 14 amino acids. Per the germline V gene, CDR1 is SGHNT and CDR2 is YENEEA. V lost 5 bases to trimming and J lost 5 bases; unmatched junction nucleotides: 6. The CDR3 sequence: CASSQRTGHNEQFF. In DNA form, the CDR3 reads TGTGCCAGCAGCCAACGGACAGGACACAATGAGCAGTTCTTC.

This chain connects TRBV7-8 to TRBJ2-7, with 13 bases identical to TRBD2. V dropped 1 base and J dropped 3; count of bases not matched to a gene: 6. The germline CDR1 and CDR2 sequences are SGHVS and FQNEAQ. This CDR3 spans 17 amino acids. CDR3 residues: CASSLGLAGGGYYEQYF. The CDR3, as DNA: TGTGCCAGCAGCTTAGGACTAGCGGGAGGAGGGTACTACGAGCAGTACTTC.